What follows are 30 T cell receptor beta chains derived from one specimen sequenced in a study of blood T cell repertoires in COVID-19. Clones were sequenced by immunoSEQ multiplex PCR, and TCRdb holds only the in-frame ones, with some missing. Altogether 240,000 or so clones are present, about three quarters being singletons, with the ten largest covering 3% to 3.5%. Sequencing input: peripheral blood. These receptor sequences come from a woman older than 75 with acute or convalescent COVID-19.

This rearrangement joins TRBV24-1 to TRBJ2-3; 9 positions agree with TRBD1. This CDR3 spans 13 amino acids. Germline CDR1 KGHDR, CDR2 SFDVKD. Trimming took 9 bases from V and 0 from J; bases not matched to a gene: 0. The CDR3 region has the DNA TGTGCCACCGGGACAGGGAGCACAGATACGCAGTATTTT. It is translated as CATGTGSTDTQYF.

This rearrangement joins TRBV19 to TRBJ1-2; tentative D call: TRBD1 (6 bases). Trimming took 5 bases from V and 7 from J, leaving 11 bases between them. The CDR3 has 12 residues. Germline V gene lookup returns CDR1 LNHDA and CDR2 SQIVND (reference sequence). The CDR3 spells CASSGRGAGYTF. DNA for the CDR3: TGTGCCAGTAGTGGCAGGGGTGCTGGCTACACCTTC.

The rearrangement joins TRBV13 to TRBJ1-3, with 8 bases fitting TRBD1. This CDR3 has 15 amino acids. Germline V gene lookup returns CDR1 PRHDT and CDR2 FYEKMQ (reference sequence). The ends lost 3 bases at V and 4 bases at J; junction bases unmatched: 5. CDR3 nucleotide sequence: TGTGCCAGCAGCTTTCAGGGGGCGGGAGGAAACACCATATATTTT. Encoded protein: CASSFQGAGGNTIYF.

This rearrangement joins TRBV5-1 to TRBJ2-7; D call uncertain. V was cut by 2 bases and J by 2 bases, with 8 bases left in between. CDR1 is SGHRS and CDR2 is YFSETQ in the germline V gene. There are 13 residues in the CDR3. The CDR3 here is CASSFGFAYEQYF. As DNA, the CDR3 is TGCGCCAGCAGCTTCGGGTTTGCCTACGAGCAGTACTTC. Filled out from reference TRBV5-1 and TRBJ2-7, the complete variable domain reads KAGVTQTPRYLIKTRGQQVTLSCSPISGHRSVSWYQQTPGQGLQFLFEYFSETQRNKGNFPGRFSGRQFSNSRSEMNVSTLELGDSALYLCASSFGFAYEQYFGPGTRLTVT.

The chain combines TRBV19 with TRBJ1-5; 7 bases are a match to TRBD1. The CDR3 loop spans 16 amino acids. Germline CDR1 reads LNHDA; CDR2 reads SQIVND (reference sequence). J lost 9 bases, V lost 5 bases, and 16 bases had no gene match. CDR3 DNA sequence: TGTGCCAGTAGTTTAAATGCCGGGACAGTCGCTCGGCCCCAGCATTTT. The encoded protein is CASSLNAGTVARPQHF.

This clone has at least ten counts. J is TRBJ2-7 and V is TRBV6-1; TRBD2 matches 7 bases. V shed 0 bases, J shed 3 bases, and the junction held 2 bases outside the gene matches. Per germline, CDR1 MNHNS and CDR2 SASEGT. CDR3 length: 14 amino acids. CDR3 sequence reads: CASSEAWGGYEQYF. Written as DNA, the CDR3 is TGTGCCAGCAGTGAAGCTTGGGGGGGCTACGAGCAGTACTTC.

The chain uses TRBV19 and TRBJ1-5, with D possibly matching TRBD1 (6 bases). The CDR3 runs to 13 residues. The germline V gene has CDR1 LNHDA and CDR2 SQIVND (reference sequence). The V and J ends lost 8 bases and 3 bases respectively, with 11 bases between them. The CDR3 DNA reads TGTGCCAGTCGCCCAGGGGCCAATCAGCCCCAGCATTTT. This translates into CASRPGANQPQHF.

The chain carries TRBV24-1 and TRBJ1-1, with D possibly being TRBD1 (5 bases). The CDR3 totals 13 residues. Trimming cost V 4 bases and J 5 bases, with 10 bases left between them. Germline values: CDR1 KGHDR, CDR2 SFDVKD. CDR3 in amino acids: CATSDAEGTEAFF. The DNA for the CDR3 is TGTGCCACCAGTGACGCGGAGGGGACTGAAGCTTTCTTT.

The chain has TRBV5-1 and TRBJ1-2; TRBD1 agrees at 7 bases. The trim removed 2 bases at V and 4 bases at J, leaving 8 bases unmatched. CDR1 and CDR2 from the germline V gene are SGHRS and YFSETQ. The CDR3 length is 15 residues. CDR3 in DNA: TGCGCCAGCAGCTTAACCCCTGACAGGGCCTATGGCTACACCTTC. This gives the protein CASSLTPDRAYGYTF.

This sequence joins TRBV7-9 and TRBJ2-3, with 10 bases fitting TRBD2. The CDR3 length is 16 residues. The junction had 4 bases not matched to a gene; V was cut back by 1 base and J by 3 bases. Germline V gene data show CDR1 as SEHNR and CDR2 as FQNEAQ (reference sequence). CDR3 nucleotide sequence: TGTGCCAGCAGCTTAGAGCGGGGGGGCCGGACAGATACGCAGTATTTT. Amino acids: CASSLERGGRTDTQYF.

This chain uses TRBV7-9 with TRBJ2-1, with D possibly TRBD2 on 6 matching bases. This CDR3 is built from 15 residues. Trimming pared 5 bases from V and 5 bases from J, leaving 16 bases between. Germline CDR1 is SEHNR and CDR2 is FQNEAQ (reference sequence). CDR3 sequence reads: CASSPPGGKDNEQFF. The CDR3 DNA reads as TGTGCCAGCAGCCCTCCTGGGGGGAAAGACAATGAGCAGTTCTTC.

J is TRBJ1-3 and V is TRBV7-8; D gene unclear. The CDR3 runs 16 residues. V shed 1 base and J shed 4 bases, with 14 bases lying between them. Germline V gene lookup returns CDR1 SGHVS and CDR2 FQNEAQ. CDR3 in DNA: TGTGCCAGCAGCTTAGGGCCGGGAACCCTCGGAAACACCATATATTTT. Its protein is CASSLGPGTLGNTIYF.

The chain couples TRBV3-1 (or the pseudogene TRBV3-2) to TRBJ2-7; D gene unclear. The germline gives CDR1 LGHDT, CDR2 YNNKEL (reference sequence). V lost 0 bases to trimming and J lost 0 bases, with 12 bases between them. This CDR3 spans 16 amino acids. The CDR3 region has the DNA TGTGCCAGCAGCCAAGATCAGTGGCCCAGCTCCTACGAGCAGTACTTC. It codes for CASSQDQWPSSYEQYF.

J is TRBJ1-1 and V is TRBV29-1; D might be TRBD1 (6 bases). The V gene's germline CDR1 is SQVTM and CDR2 ANQGSEA. V was shortened by 6 bases and J by 3 bases, with 11 bases between the two germline ends. The CDR3 loop spans 12 amino acids. In nucleotides, the CDR3 is TGCAGCGTCCAACAGGGACACACTGAAGCTTTCTTT. Protein sequence: CSVQQGHTEAFF.

The chain employs TRBV6-5 and TRBJ1-5; 7 bases fit TRBD1. Germline loops: CDR1 MNHEY, CDR2 SVGAGI. The CDR3 spans 15 residues. The J segment lost 1 base and the V segment lost 5 bases, leaving 5 bases of the junction unmatched. CDR3 DNA sequence: TGTGCCAGCAGTCGAGCGACAGGGAGCAATCAGCCCCAGCATTTT. It specifies CASSRATGSNQPQHF.

The V and J genes are TRBV5-4 and TRBJ2-1, with TRBD2 identical over 10 bases. CDR1 is SGHNT and CDR2 is YYREEE in the germline V gene (reference sequence). The CDR3 is 19 amino acids. V lost 4 bases, J lost 3 bases, and 16 bases stayed unmatched. CDR3 residues: CASSHHLGLAGDVYNEQFF. The CDR3, as DNA: TGTGCCAGCAGCCACCACCTGGGGCTAGCGGGAGACGTCTACAATGAGCAGTTCTTC.

The V gene is TRBV27, the J gene TRBJ2-7, with D possibly being TRBD2 (6 bases). Germline loops: CDR1 MNHEY, CDR2 SMNVEV (reference sequence). Trimming pared 10 bases from V and 3 bases from J, leaving 28 bases between. The CDR3 length is 17 residues. The DNA for the CDR3 is TGTGCCAACCCGGAACCTGCCCCGAGGCAGGGACTCTACGAGCAGTACTTC. Translated, it gives CANPEPAPRQGLYEQYF.

This chain links TRBV6-6 with TRBJ1-6; 7 positions agree with TRBD1. CDR1 MNHNY and CDR2 SVGAGI come from the germline V gene (reference sequence). This CDR3 is built from 16 residues. Trimming cost V 5 bases and J 7 bases; bases outside gene matches: 11. The chain's CDR3 is CASSPQGTIPNSPLHF. As DNA, the CDR3 is TGTGCCAGCAGTCCACAGGGGACGATACCAAATTCACCCCTCCACTTT.

The J gene is TRBJ1-2, the V gene TRBV6-1, with TRBD1 matching 7 bases. CDR1 and CDR2 (germline): MNHNS, SASEGT. V trimming: 3 bases; J trimming: 8 bases; junction bases outside the gene matches: 12. CDR3 length: 15 residues. CDR3 nucleotides: TGTGCCAGCAGTGAGGCGGCGACAGGGAAGAAAGGCTACACCTTC. Its protein product is CASSEAATGKKGYTF.

The chain joins TRBV12-5 to TRBJ1-5, with D possibly TRBD1 on 5 matching bases. The V and J ends lost 1 base and 0 bases respectively, with 13 bases between them. Germline lookup yields CDR1 LGHNT and CDR2 FRNRAP. CDR3 length: 17 amino acids. The CDR3: CASGLGQPFFSNQPQHF. The CDR3 DNA sequence: TGTGCTAGTGGTTTGGGACAGCCTTTTTTTAGCAATCAGCCCCAGCATTTT.

The rearrangement links TRBV7-2 to TRBJ1-6; 10 bases match TRBD1. Germline CDR1 reads SGHTA; CDR2 reads FQGNSA. V was pared by 5 bases and J by 9 bases, with 10 bases of the junction left unmatched. CDR3 length: 16 amino acids. CDR3 region: CASSLTVTGGTSPLHF. In DNA, the CDR3 is TGTGCCAGCAGCCTAACGGTGACAGGGGGCACTTCACCCCTCCACTTT. Together with reference TRBV7-2 and TRBJ1-6, the CDR3 gives the full variable domain: GAGVSQSPSNKVTEKGKDVELRCDPISGHTALYWYRQSLGQGLEFLIYFQGNSAPDKSGLPSDRFSAERTGGSVSTLTIQRTQQEDSAVYLCASSLTVTGGTSPLHFGNGTRLTVT.

This clone was counted a few times. Other DNA sequences in the same sample also yield this CDR3. The J gene is TRBJ2-1, the V gene TRBV24-1; TRBD2 aligns across 7 bases. J gave up 8 bases and V 5 bases, and 5 bases lay outside the gene matches. CDR3 length: 13 residues. Germline CDR1 and CDR2: KGHDR and SFDVKD. CDR3 amino acids: CATSGGGNDEQFF. DNA for the CDR3: TGTGCCACCAGTGGGGGAGGGAACGATGAGCAGTTCTTC.

The chain uses TRBV30 and TRBJ1-2, with D perhaps matching TRBD1 (6 bases). Trimming removed 4 bases at V and 7 bases at J, with 13 bases between. CDR3 length: 12 residues. CDR1 and CDR2 (germline): GTSNPN, SVGIG (reference sequence). CDR3 nucleotides: TGTGCCTGGAACCGGGACATCCGTGGCTACACCTTC. It yields the protein CAWNRDIRGYTF.

The chain recombines TRBV5-1 with TRBJ2-2, with a possible D match to TRBD1 (6 bases). Trimming pared 4 bases from V and 0 bases from J, leaving 10 bases between. Germline V gene data show CDR1 as SGHRS and CDR2 as YFSETQ. The CDR3 runs 15 residues. DNA of the CDR3: TGCGCCAGCAGCCCGGGACATACGAACACCGGGGAGCTGTTTTTT. It translates to CASSPGHTNTGELFF.

The V call is TRBV6-6, the J call TRBJ2-7; 8 bases are a match to TRBD2. CDR3 length equals 14 residues. Germline lookup yields CDR1 MNHNY and CDR2 SVGAGI (reference sequence). The V gene end was trimmed by 5 bases and the J gene end by 4 bases; junction bases not matched to a gene: 7. CDR3 DNA: TGTGCCAGCAGTCCCGGGGGGGGTTTGTACGAGCAGTACTTC. Translation: CASSPGGGLYEQYF.

This rearrangement joins TRBV5-1 to TRBJ1-2; 8 nucleotides agree with TRBD1. The CDR3 extends over 16 amino acids. Germline values: CDR1 SGHRS, CDR2 YFSETQ. V dropped 4 bases and J dropped 4; count of bases not matched to a gene: 12. The CDR3 loop reads CASSRSYRQGPYGYTF. DNA of the CDR3: TGCGCCAGCAGCCGAAGCTATCGACAGGGGCCCTATGGCTACACCTTC. Drawing the rest from reference TRBV5-1 and TRBJ1-2, the complete variable domain is KAGVTQTPRYLIKTRGQQVTLSCSPISGHRSVSWYQQTPGQGLQFLFEYFSETQRNKGNFPGRFSGRQFSNSRSEMNVSTLELGDSALYLCASSRSYRQGPYGYTFGSGTRLTVV.

The chain uses TRBV7-9 and TRBJ2-7; 12 nucleotides match TRBD2. This CDR3 is 16 amino acids long. Per the germline V gene, CDR1 is SEHNR and CDR2 is FQNEAQ (reference sequence). The J segment lost 4 bases and the V segment lost 3 bases, leaving 7 bases of the junction unmatched. The CDR3 protein is CASSLGGLAGYYEQYF. DNA of the CDR3: TGTGCCAGCAGCTTGGGGGGACTAGCGGGTTATTACGAGCAGTACTTC.

This clone was counted only a few times. The rearrangement uses TRBV10-3 and TRBJ1-3; D remains ambiguous. The CDR3 consists of 14 residues. The germline V and J ends were trimmed by 7 bases and 8 bases, with 18 bases remaining between them. CDR1 and CDR2 from the germline V gene are ENHRY and SYGVKD. The chain's CDR3 is CAINPAGWMDTIYF. The CDR3 nucleotides are TGTGCCATCAACCCCGCGGGCTGGATGGACACCATATATTTT.

Points on this clone: The sample has other DNA sequences that encode this CDR3 too. The chain combines TRBV7-9 with TRBJ1-6; 12 bases match TRBD1. In germline, CDR1 is SEHNR, CDR2 FQNEAQ (reference sequence). V shed 4 bases and J 9 bases; nucleotides not matched to a gene: 1. This CDR3 region has 14 residues. In DNA form, the CDR3 reads TGTGCCAGCAGCTCGGGACAGGGGGCTTCACCCCTCCACTTT. Translating gives CASSSGQGASPLHF. Drawing the rest from reference TRBV7-9 and TRBJ1-6, the complete variable domain is DTGVSQNPRHKITKRGQNVTFRCDPISEHNRLYWYRQTLGQGPEFLTYFQNEAQLEKSRLLSDRFSAERPKGSFSTLEIQRTEQGDSAMYLCASSSGQGASPLHFGNGTRLTVT.

V and J are TRBV3-1 (or the pseudogene TRBV3-2) and TRBJ1-6, with D tentatively TRBD1 (6 bases). V lost 1 base and J 9 bases, leaving 10 bases between the germline ends. Per germline, CDR1 LGHDT and CDR2 YNNKEL (reference sequence). There are 14 residues in the CDR3. CDR3 DNA sequence: TGTGCCAGCAGCCAAGCCGGGGGGCTTTCACCCCTCCACTTT. Amino acid sequence: CASSQAGGLSPLHF.